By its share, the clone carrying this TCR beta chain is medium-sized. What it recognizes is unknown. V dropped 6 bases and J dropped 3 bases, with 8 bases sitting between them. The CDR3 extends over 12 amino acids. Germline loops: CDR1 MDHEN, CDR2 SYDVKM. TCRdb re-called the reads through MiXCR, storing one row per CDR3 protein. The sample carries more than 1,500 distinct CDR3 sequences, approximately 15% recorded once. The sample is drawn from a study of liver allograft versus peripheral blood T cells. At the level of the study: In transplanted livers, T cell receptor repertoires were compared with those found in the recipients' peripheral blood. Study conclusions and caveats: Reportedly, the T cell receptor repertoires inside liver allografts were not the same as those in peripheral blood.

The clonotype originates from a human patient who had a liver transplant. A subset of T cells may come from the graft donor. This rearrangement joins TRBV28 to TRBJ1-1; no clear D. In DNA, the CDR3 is TGTGCCAGCAGGAAGGGTTACACTGAAGCTTTCTTT. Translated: CASRKGYTEAFF. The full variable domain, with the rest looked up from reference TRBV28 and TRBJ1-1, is DVKVTQSSRYLVKRTGEKVFLECVQDMDHENMFWYRQDPGLGLRLIYFSYDVKMKEKGDIPEGYSVSREKKERFSLILESASTNQTSMYLCASRKGYTEAFFGQGTRLTVV.